This paragraph reports one T cell receptor beta chain. The data were taken from a study of blood T cell repertoires in COVID-19. Study-wide context: From the United States, Italy and Spain came samples of acute and convalescent COVID-19. In each case, the material was cDNA or gDNA derived from T cells, B-cell-depleted T cells, or PBMCs.

J gave up 5 bases and V 4 bases, and 12 bases lay outside the gene matches. Germline V gives CDR1 SGHRS, CDR2 YFSETQ. CDR3 length: 16 residues. In the authors' methods: The authors estimated nucleated cell counts from reference gene primer amplification. Sequencing was performed with immunoSEQ multiplex PCR; in TCRdb, only in-frame clones are kept and a portion is missing. The V and J calls and clone size come from that table; D and trimming were worked out from the DNA. This repertoire shows hundreds of thousands of clones, roughly nine tenths found once; its top ten account for 0.55% to 0.75%. V usage is TRBV5-1 and J usage is TRBJ2-5; 9 nucleotides line up with TRBD1. This clonotype was obtained from a man between 40 and 49 years old with acute or convalescent COVID-19. Sequenced material: peripheral blood. CDR3 sequence reads: CASSDLTGGEGETQYF. CDR3 nucleotide sequence: TGCGCCAGCAGCGACCTCACAGGGGGCGAAGGGGAGACCCAGTACTTC.